These 21 T cell receptor beta chains were sequenced from one sample in a study of OX40 agonist ivuxolimab in advanced cancers. Data came from immunoSEQ multiplex PCR; TCRdb stores just in-frame clones and leaves some out. The data show around 60,000 clones, around 83% seen once. The sample in question was CD4+ or CD8+ T cells sorted from blood, obtained in a trial of the OX40 agonist ivuxolimab. These receptor sequences come from an adult with an advanced solid tumor such as melanoma, head and neck, liver or kidney cancer.

This chain uses TRBV5-8 with TRBJ2-3, with 13 positions matching TRBD2. V lost 4 bases, J lost 6 bases, and 8 bases stayed unmatched. Looked up from germline, CDR1 is SGHTS and CDR2 is YDEGEE. The CDR3 has 16 residues. The chain's CDR3 is CASSPGLAGKWDTQYF. Here the CDR3 DNA reads TGTGCCAGCAGCCCGGGACTAGCGGGAAAATGGGATACGCAGTATTTT. Variable domain in full (rest from reference TRBV5-8 and TRBJ2-3): EAGVTQSPTHLIKTRGQQATLRCSPISGHTSVYWYQQALGLGLQFLLWYDEGEERNRGNFPPRFSGRQFPNYSSELNVNALELEDSALYLCASSPGLAGKWDTQYFGPGTRLTVL.

The CDR3 nucleotides read TGTGCCAGCAGCGAATGGAAGGACCGGGGCGAGCAGTACTTC. The encoded protein is CASSEWKDRGEQYF. V usage is TRBV5-4 and J usage is TRBJ2-7; weak D call: TRBD2 (5 bases). Germline assignment: CDR1 SGHNT and CDR2 YYREEE (reference sequence). Trimming removed 4 bases from V and 6 bases from J, with 17 bases in between. This CDR3 comprises 14 residues. Based on the CDR3 plus reference TRBV5-4 and TRBJ2-7, the full variable domain is ETGVTQSPTHLIKTRGQQVTLRCSSQSGHNTVSWYQQALGQGPQFIFQYYREEENGRGNFPPRFSGLQFPNYSSELNVNALELDDSALYLCASSEWKDRGEQYFGPGTRLTVT.

CDR3 protein: CASTLFGVLPDTQYF. The CDR3 nucleotides read TGTGCCAGCACTCTGTTCGGGGTACTCCCAGATACGCAGTATTTT. V gene TRBV7-9 combines with J gene TRBJ2-3, with D maybe TRBD2 (5 bases). Looked up from germline, CDR1 is SEHNR and CDR2 is FQNEAQ (reference sequence). The CDR3 spans 15 residues. Trimming pared 7 bases from V and 4 bases from J, leaving 18 bases between.

The chain couples TRBV5-6 to TRBJ1-2; the D gene is possibly TRBD1 (5 bases). The CDR3 has 16 residues. Germline V gene data show CDR1 as SGHDT and CDR2 as YYEEEE. The ends were cut back, 0 bases at V and 0 bases at J, with 12 bases in the middle. The CDR3 sequence is CASSLGLRGSNYGYTF. As DNA, the CDR3 is TGTGCCAGCAGCTTGGGATTGCGGGGGTCTAACTATGGCTACACCTTC.

This clone was observed a single time. This sequence joins TRBV9 and TRBJ2-6, with 9 bases matching TRBD1. The germline gives CDR1 SGDLS, CDR2 YYNGEE. The CDR3 loop spans 20 amino acids. J was trimmed by 0 bases and V by 0 bases; bases with no gene match: 10. The CDR3 here is CASSVAPPGQGDSGANVLTF. DNA of the CDR3: TGTGCCAGCAGCGTAGCCCCCCCGGGACAGGGCGACTCTGGGGCCAACGTCCTGACTTTC.

The V gene is TRBV7-9, the J gene TRBJ1-1, with D unclear. V dropped 6 bases and J dropped 7 bases, with 9 bases sitting between them. Germline CDR1 SEHNR, CDR2 FQNEAQ (reference sequence). CDR3 length: 11 residues. CDR3 residues: CASSLSGEAFF. CDR3 nucleotide sequence: TGTGCCAGCAGTCTTTCGGGTGAAGCTTTCTTT.

The CDR3: CASSSRLNQPQHF. As DNA, the CDR3 is TGTGCCAGCAGCTCCCGACTTAATCAGCCCCAGCATTTT. The V call is TRBV9, the J call TRBJ1-5; D is undetermined. This CDR3 has 13 residues. Per the germline V gene, CDR1 is SGDLS and CDR2 is YYNGEE. With 4 bases removed from V and 4 bases from J, the gap between germline ends came to 9 bases.

The genes are TRBV4-2 and TRBJ2-2; TRBD2 might be the D (6 bases). The CDR3 loop spans 16 amino acids. Germline CDR1 reads LGHNA; CDR2 reads YNFKEQ. Trimming removed 0 bases from V and 5 bases from J, with 13 bases in between. CDR3 DNA: TGTGCCAGCAGCCAAGATCAGGGCGGGGTGACCGGGGAGCTGTTTTTT. This encodes CASSQDQGGVTGELFF.

V usage is TRBV18 and J usage is TRBJ2-3; D is uncertain. The V gene's germline CDR1 is KGHSH and CDR2 LQKENI. There are 14 residues in the CDR3. Trimming took off 3 bases at V and 3 bases at J, with 10 bases between the two ends. CDR3 residues: CASSPQRMTDTQYF. CDR3 DNA: TGTGCCAGCTCACCGCAGAGGATGACAGATACGCAGTATTTT.

V and J are TRBV18 and TRBJ2-7, with 11 bases that match TRBD2. The germline gives CDR1 KGHSH, CDR2 LQKENI. The CDR3 consists of 15 residues. V shed 3 bases, J shed 3 bases, and the junction held 4 bases outside the gene matches. CDR3 in amino acids: CASSPPTSGVYEQYF. DNA for the CDR3: TGTGCCAGCTCACCCCCGACTAGCGGGGTCTACGAGCAGTACTTC.

The chain has TRBV19 and TRBJ1-5, with D possibly being TRBD1 (6 bases). The germline V and J ends were trimmed by 6 bases and 0 bases, with 12 bases remaining between them. The CDR3 is 15 amino acids. CDR1 is LNHDA and CDR2 is SQIVND in the germline V gene (reference sequence). This CDR3 is CASREQGYSNQPQHF. CDR3 nucleotides: TGTGCCAGTAGAGAACAGGGCTATAGCAATCAGCCCCAGCATTTT.

V gene TRBV12-1 combines with J gene TRBJ2-3; TRBD2 is taken as the D call from the table, unchecked against the DNA. TRBV12-1 is designated a pseudogene. The CDR3 loop spans 16 amino acids. The CDR3 DNA reads TGTGCCAGCAGCCCCCAGACTAGCGGGCGGACAGATACGCAGTATTTT. Protein: CASSPQTSGRTDTQYF.

The V gene is TRBV6-6, the J gene TRBJ1-5; D ambiguous. CDR1 MNHNY and CDR2 SVGAGI come from the germline V gene (reference sequence). V was cut by 4 bases and J by 4 bases, with 8 bases left in between. The CDR3 extends over 13 amino acids. The CDR3 sequence is CASSFNTNQPQHF. The CDR3 DNA reads TGTGCCAGCAGTTTCAACACGAATCAGCCCCAGCATTTT.

There are a few counts of this clone. The rearrangement joins TRBV30 to TRBJ1-1, with D possibly TRBD1 on 6 matching bases. The CDR3 totals 14 residues. The V end lost 0 bases, the J end lost 4 bases, and 12 bases lay between the germline ends. Germline-derived CDR1 and CDR2 are GTSNPN and SVGIG (reference sequence). The CDR3: CAWSVAGDGTEAFF. The CDR3, as DNA: TGTGCCTGGAGTGTTGCAGGGGATGGCACTGAAGCTTTCTTT.

V usage is TRBV19 and J usage is TRBJ2-7, with TRBD1 matching over 10 bases. The CDR3 is 15 residues long. V shed 8 bases, J shed 1 base, and the junction held 8 bases outside the gene matches. Germline CDR1 reads LNHDA; CDR2 reads SQIVND (reference sequence). DNA for the CDR3: TGTGCCAGTGCGGTCCGGACAGGGGGTTCCTACGAGCAGTACTTC. Protein sequence: CASAVRTGGSYEQYF.

The J gene is TRBJ2-4, the V gene TRBV28, with 7 bases matching TRBD1. Trimming took 5 bases from V and 4 from J; bases not matched to a gene: 11. Germline CDR1 MDHEN, CDR2 SYDVKM. The CDR3 has 16 residues. The CDR3 region has the DNA TGTGCCAGCAGTCGGCCCACCGGACAGGAAAAAAACATTCAGTACTTC. As protein: CASSRPTGQEKNIQYF.

This chain joins TRBV9 and TRBJ2-1; D remains ambiguous. From germline, CDR1 is SGDLS and CDR2 YYNGEE. V was pared by 2 bases and J by 4 bases, with 4 bases between. CDR3 size: 12 residues. The CDR3 loop reads CASSVMYNEQFF. DNA for the CDR3: TGTGCCAGCAGCGTGATGTACAATGAGCAGTTCTTC.

J is TRBJ1-1 and V is TRBV28, with a weak D call TRBD1 (6 bases). The V gene's germline CDR1 is MDHEN and CDR2 SYDVKM. V was trimmed by 7 bases and J by 3 bases, leaving 9 bases between them. The CDR3 length is 12 residues. The CDR3 sequence: CASKGGDTEAFF. The CDR3 DNA is TGTGCCAGCAAGGGGGGGGACACTGAAGCTTTCTTT. Variable domain in full (rest from reference TRBV28 and TRBJ1-1): DVKVTQSSRYLVKRTGEKVFLECVQDMDHENMFWYRQDPGLGLRLIYFSYDVKMKEKGDIPEGYSVSREKKERFSLILESASTNQTSMYLCASKGGDTEAFFGQGTRLTVV.

The chain is built from TRBV6-1 and TRBJ2-7; the match to TRBD2 covers 7 bases. Germline loops: CDR1 MNHNS, CDR2 SASEGT. Unmatched junction bases numbered 8, after V lost 0 bases and J lost 0 bases. The CDR3 spans 17 residues. The CDR3 DNA follows: TGTGCCAGCAGTGAAGCGTGGTCTAGCGGTTACTCCTACGAGCAGTACTTC. Protein product: CASSEAWSSGYSYEQYF.

The CDR3 sequence: CASSPLLTGANVLTF. As DNA, the CDR3 is TGCGCCAGCAGCCCCTTGTTGACTGGGGCCAACGTCCTGACTTTC. This chain joins TRBV4-3 and TRBJ2-6; D unclear. The CDR3 extends over 15 amino acids. In germline, CDR1 is LGHNA, CDR2 YSLEER. V lost 4 bases and J lost 2, with 9 bases in between.

This chain uses TRBV5-5 with TRBJ2-7; D is unclear. The CDR3 consists of 14 residues. Trimming took off 0 bases at V and 1 base at J, with 8 bases between the two ends. The germline CDR1 and CDR2 sequences are SGHKS and YYEKEE (reference sequence). The CDR3 sequence is CASSLVVNSYEQYF. The CDR3, as DNA: TGTGCCAGCAGCTTGGTAGTCAATTCCTACGAGCAGTACTTC.